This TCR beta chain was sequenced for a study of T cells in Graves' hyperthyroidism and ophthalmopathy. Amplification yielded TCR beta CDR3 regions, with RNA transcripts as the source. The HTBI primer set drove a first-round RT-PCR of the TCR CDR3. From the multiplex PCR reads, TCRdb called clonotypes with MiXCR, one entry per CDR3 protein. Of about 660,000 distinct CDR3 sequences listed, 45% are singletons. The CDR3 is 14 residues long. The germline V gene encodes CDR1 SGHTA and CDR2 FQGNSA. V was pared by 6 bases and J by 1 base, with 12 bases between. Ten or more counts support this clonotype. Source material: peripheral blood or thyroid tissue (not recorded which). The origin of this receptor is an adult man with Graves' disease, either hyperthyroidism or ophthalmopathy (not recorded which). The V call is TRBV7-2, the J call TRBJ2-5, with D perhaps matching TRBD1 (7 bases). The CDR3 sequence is CASREGAGQETQYF. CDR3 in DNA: TGTGCCAGCAGGGAGGGGGCGGGCCAAGAGACCCAGTACTTC.